The 2 T cell receptor beta chains given below trace back to one sample, sequenced in a study of CD8 T cells in Susac syndrome. Random-hexamer reverse transcription was applied to roughly 0.5 to 1 ug RNA. TCRdb passed the immunoSEQ multiplex PCR reads through MiXCR, listing each CDR3 protein once. The profile shows 170,000 or so distinct CDR3 sequences, 94% of them singletons. Source material: CD4+ T cells from PBMCs. The receptors shown here come from a human donor with Susac syndrome.

The chain has TRBV11-3 and TRBJ2-2, with D uncertain. Germline V gene data show CDR1 as SGHNT and CDR2 as YENEEA. Trimming took 4 bases from V and 6 from J, leaving 9 bases between them. The CDR3 loop spans 13 amino acids. CDR3 protein: CASSSTGPGELFF. DNA of the CDR3: TGTGCCAGCAGCTCGACCGGACCCGGGGAGCTGTTTTTT.

The rearrangement links TRBV29-1 to TRBJ2-7, with a possible D match to TRBD2 (5 bases). V gave up 2 bases and J gave up 1 base, with 12 bases separating them. The CDR3 consists of 14 residues. Germline CDR1 is SQVTM and CDR2 is ANQGSEA. CDR3 nucleotides: TGCAGCGTTGAATTTGGCCGGGGATCCTACGAGCAGTACTTC. Its translation is CSVEFGRGSYEQYF.